The present T cell receptor beta chain was sequenced within a study of cytomegalovirus exposure and HLA in healthy donors (dated by TCRdb to 2015 to 2018). Looking at the study overall: In an earlier analysis of 450 to 750 of the donors, 276 Gb of sequence data and 100 million or so unique TCR beta sequences from about 179 million T cells were reported. Around 320 gigabases of sequencing data and tens of millions of unique TCR sequences were included in an early release covering roughly 700 HLA-typed donors. Of the 300 to 500 genotyped donors, 81% were placed in the genetic ancestry cluster associated with self-reported Caucasian donors. The study aimed to test whether cataloging public T cell receptors could reveal signatures of past pathogen exposure. The T cell repertoires of 666 subjects were profiled by immunosequencing and related to cytomegalovirus serostatus. Besides the first cohort of roughly 660 subjects, a separate validation cohort made up of 120 different subjects was used. High-throughput TCR immunosequencing, statistical association of individual TCRs with disease status, and machine learning were combined to predict cytomegalovirus infection status. In a later analysis, previously published TCR beta repertoires from 666 donors were re-analyzed and high-resolution HLA genotyping was added so that TCR occurrence patterns could be studied. In the later analysis, no new phenotypic data were used to find candidate immune exposures; instead, reliance was placed on TCR beta sequences and their occurrence across donors. To decide whether each TCR beta V gene segment behaved as functional or pseudogenic, an earlier analysis of several hundred of the donors relied on high-throughput TCR beta sequencing. Donor age, sex, ethnicity and CMV serostatus were collected together with the repertoire data. A later genetic analysis took genome-wide SNP genotypes for about three fifths of the 666 donors and used that subset as a discovery cohort. All discovery cohort repertoires had been generated on a single sequencing platform. Class I and class II HLA loci were covered by the typing at four-digit resolution. Typing coverage differed by locus: A, B, C, DRB1 and DQB1 were typed in roughly 620-630 donors, DQA1 in approximately 520, DPA1 in 600 to 610, and DPB1 in around 440. Four to six DR-DQ haplotypes were handled as single units for association and clustering because linkage in the cohort was strong. Among about 400 genotyped donors of the cohort, an average of around 220,000 unique TCR beta nucleotide sequences was sequenced per donor, of which about 20% were non-productive.

The receptor library was made with the immunoSEQ multiplex PCR assay. A mixture of 60 forward primers for TCR Vbeta segments and 13 reverse primers for TCR Jbeta segments was used in the multiplex PCR. The CDR3 region of rearranged TCR beta genes was amplified from genomic DNA with a multiplex PCR assay. The Illumina HiSeq System was used to sequence the amplified TCR beta libraries as 87-base-pair reads. The published analysis was carried out like this. In a later analysis, about 80 million unique TCR beta chains were counted across the 666 repertoires, and around 10 million of these chains were shared by at least two donors. Raw reads were error-corrected and collapsed into unique sequences with a nearest-neighbor algorithm that merged closely related sequences to remove PCR and sequencing errors. V, D and J gene segments were assigned by aligning CDR3 sequences to IMGT reference sequences. For a sequence to be retained, a match of at least six nucleotides to both a V gene segment and a J gene segment was required. Rearrangements were classified as productive when the CDR3 lacked stop codons and remained in frame with V and J, and all other rearrangements were classified as non-productive. Following IMGT convention, CDR3 was defined as the stretch from the second conserved V-encoded cysteine to the conserved J-encoded phenylalanine. In an earlier analysis of around 540 of the donors, sequences lacking an unambiguous match to a single V gene segment were excluded. In an earlier analysis of several hundred of the donors, a V segment was called functional when productive rearrangements were above 56.7%, and segregating when the standard deviation between donors exceeded 5%. A statistical classification framework was built for diagnosing cytomegalovirus status from the catalog of TCR beta chain sequences. V and J gene assignment, in a later analysis, came from comparing TCR nucleotide sequences with IMGT/GENE-DB human TR gene sequences. The TCRdist pipeline was used in a later analysis to assign CDR3 sequences and most-parsimonious VDJ recombination scenarios. In a later analysis, each TCR beta chain was defined by its CDR3 amino acid sequence together with its V-gene family, and reads lacking a unique V-gene family were excluded. A later analysis removed 592 highly shared, low-generation-probability nucleotide sequences to deal with suspected cross-contamination and a sequencing artifact. In a later analysis, a clonal expansion index was calculated for each public chain from normalized within-repertoire ranks of inferred template counts. A later analysis computed generation probabilities with a VDJ recombination model fitted to out-of-frame rearrangements, and checked the results against IGoR. In a later analysis, hypergeometric tests were used to score TCR-TCR, TCR-HLA and TCR-CMV co-occurrence, with a repertoire-size bias correction applied to TCR pairs. A later analysis estimated false discovery rates by permuting HLA or CMV assignments 20 times. In a later analysis, co-occurring TCRs were grouped with DBSCAN, and TCRdist sequence similarity was added when clustering was performed within HLA-allele-positive subsets. For co-occurrence clustering, repertoires with fewer than 30,000 or more than 120,000 public chains were excluded, along with a handful of repertoires with anomalous nucleotide sharing. Imported from immuneACCESS, the table was reduced by TCRdb to in-frame sequences with V and J called. These copies leave out some clones; in studies compared against another copy, an unresolved V gene accounts for under half, and the cause of the remainder is not known. V and J calls and clone size come straight from that table; D and trimming were deduced from the DNA. A total of some 130,000 clones appear in this sample, about 80% of them only once. About 4.5% of the sample belongs to the ten largest clones.

As concerns this clone: Its antigen is unknown. The input lacks base qualities; no much larger clone sits a single base away.

Results the study describes overall, beyond this receptor: Most TCR sequences were seen in very few donors, while some public TCRs were found in many individuals. Most CMV-associated TCR beta chains appeared to be HLA-restricted in a later analysis, and the HLA associations seemed to be driven largely by CMV exposure. In vitro tests confirmed that a few of the cytomegalovirus-associated TCR beta chains recognize cytomegalovirus antigens. According to a later analysis, TCR association rates differed among HLA loci, with DRB1 alleles showing the most associated TCRs and HLA-C alleles showing the fewest. In an earlier analysis of 587 of the donors, most TCR beta V segments appeared in productive rearrangements about 87% or about 30% of the time, broadly matching IMGT annotations. A group of highly shared sequence variants was considered likely to be a technical artifact of the sequencing pipeline. In a later analysis, HLA-associated TCR beta chains were found to be more clonally expanded and to have lower generation probabilities than equally common non-associated chains. Compared with the approximately 670-donor mean, donors in an Asian-associated ancestry cluster had fewer N-insertions in productive TCRs, according to a later genetic analysis. In both the original and validation cohorts, the classifier was reported to diagnose cytomegalovirus status with high specificity and sensitivity. An association between a missense DCLRE1C variant and V-gene and J-gene trimming of TCR beta chains was found in a later genetic analysis and replicated in an independent cohort. Because counts were too low, 15 to 20 rarely observed V segments, including chromosome 9 orphons, were excluded from the earlier analysis of 587 of the donors. Linkage disequilibrium might explain the correlated functional status among segregating V segments, but an unknown experimental factor could not be ruled out. Sequencing depth was assumed to be roughly uniform across donors in the presence/absence analyses, though that assumption may not hold. A total of about 150 TCR beta chains were listed by the study as associated with cytomegalovirus. According to the authors, the approach could potentially be generalized to other disease states and immunological phenotypes. When HLA alleles, especially DR and DQ, strongly co-occurred, attributing TCR associations to individual alleles was difficult. According to a later analysis, parvovirus B19, influenza, CMV and Epstein-Barr virus appeared linked to several top co-occurrence clusters. In a later analysis, some 17,000 TCR beta sequences were associated with specific HLA alleles at a false discovery rate of 0.05. Only TCR beta chains were sequenced in this cohort, and the absence of alpha or paired-chain data limited detectable features. A further reported finding was that TCR beta sequences accurately predicted the HLA-A and HLA-B alleles for most subjects in the first cohort. Immune exposure information for the cohort was limited to CMV serostatus. HLA typing was unavailable for some donors at each locus, so association tests used only the typed subset.

The cohort consisted of 666 healthy bone marrow donors. Cohort members were all nominally healthy when sampled, although unrecorded immune exposures were likely present. CMV serostatus was recorded as positive for 289 and negative for about 50% of the roughly 670 cohort members, whereas no CMV serostatus was recorded for the donor in question. A peripheral blood sample was provided by each donor, and peripheral blood mononuclear cells were used for TCR beta sequencing. Genomic DNA extraction from the blood cell samples was performed with the Qiagen DNeasy Blood Extraction Kit. The sample comprised PBMCs. The clonotype comes from a man aged 25-40 years in good health.

CDR3 reads: CASSPGGGHGYTF. The sequenced DNA is TGTGCCAGCAGCCCCGGGGGGGGACATGGCTACACCTTC. This receptor chain uses TRBV2 and TRBJ1-2; the D gene is perhaps TRBD1, on 5 matching bases. Per the germline V gene, SNHLY is the CDR1 and FYNNEI is the CDR2. V and J lose 6 bases and 6 bases, and a span of 14 bases separates them. Inclusive of the bounding cysteine and phenylalanine, the CDR3 is 13 residues long. Only CDR3 DNA remains: 39 bases, in frame from the first base.